One sample yielded the 28 T cell receptor beta chains listed below, sequenced in a study of cytotoxic CD8 clonotypes in ibrutinib-treated CLL. Produced via immunoSEQ multiplex PCR; TCRdb's table is partial and in-frame only. The sample gives about 15,000 clones, around 64% of which show up once; roughly 13% is in the top ten. Source: PBMCs, taken before ibrutinib treatment. These receptors all stem from a human donor with chronic lymphocytic leukemia.

The chain couples TRBV10-3 to TRBJ1-2; D is possibly TRBD1 (5 bases). From germline, CDR1 is ENHRY and CDR2 SYGVKD. V lost 4 bases and J lost 5, with 14 bases in between. The CDR3 has 14 residues. The CDR3 DNA reads as TGTGCCATCAGTGGAAGAGGGGAGTGGTATGGCTACACCTTC. It specifies CAISGRGEWYGYTF.

This clone was counted only a few times. The V call is TRBV30, the J call TRBJ2-7, with TRBD2 as a possible D gene (6 bases). The CDR3 extends over 14 amino acids. The V end was cut by 4 bases, the J end by 2 bases, with 15 bases between. CDR1 is GTSNPN, CDR2 SVGIG, per germline (reference sequence). The CDR3 region has the DNA TGTGCCTGGACCCCACCTAGCGAGGCCTACGAGCAGTACGTC. Translation gives CAWTPPSEAYEQYV.

This clone was recorded only once. The chain combines TRBV27 with TRBJ2-1; tentatively, D is TRBD1 (5 bases). The germline V gene encodes CDR1 MNHEY and CDR2 SMNVEV (reference sequence). V gave up 0 bases and J gave up 7 bases, with 16 bases separating them. This CDR3 has 16 amino acids. For the CDR3, the DNA is TGTGCCAGCAGTTTATCTTCTGAGGCAGGGTGGAATGAGCAGTTCTTC. Amino acids: CASSLSSEAGWNEQFF.

The chain recombines TRBV14 with TRBJ1-1; 7 bases line up with TRBD1. The V and J ends lost 2 bases and 3 bases, in that order; junction bases with no gene match: 9. In germline, CDR1 is SGHDN, CDR2 FVKESK. This CDR3 comprises 16 residues. CDR3 sequence reads: CASSQHTGVMDTEAFF. The CDR3 nucleotides are TGTGCCAGCAGCCAACACACAGGGGTGATGGACACTGAAGCTTTCTTT.

The V call is TRBV5-6, the J call TRBJ1-5; D is unclear. Germline V gene lookup returns CDR1 SGHDT and CDR2 YYEEEE. V was pared by 4 bases and J by 3 bases, with 8 bases between. The CDR3 has 13 residues. The CDR3 here is CASSRAYNQPQHF. The CDR3 bases are TGTGCCAGCAGCCGGGCGTACAATCAGCCCCAGCATTTT.

This clone was counted a few times. The chain is built from TRBV2 and TRBJ2-5, with D possibly being TRBD1 (5 bases). This CDR3 has 12 residues. The V end lost 5 bases, the J end lost 5 bases, and 9 bases lay between the germline ends. CDR1 and CDR2 from the germline V gene are SNHLY and FYNNEI. CDR3 bases: TGTGCCAGCAGTCTCAGGGTCGAGACCCAGTACTTC. This sequence encodes CASSLRVETQYF.

The chain is built from TRBV7-9 and TRBJ2-4; no clear D. Germline V gene lookup returns CDR1 SEHNR and CDR2 FQNEAQ (reference sequence). The CDR3 is 17 amino acids. V was shortened by 1 base and J by 0 bases, with 13 bases between the two germline ends. The CDR3 loop reads CASSLDSGFLAKNIQYF. The DNA for the CDR3 is TGTGCCAGCAGCTTAGATTCAGGATTTCTAGCCAAAAACATTCAGTACTTC.

This clone has more than one count but fewer than ten. The rearrangement links TRBV28 to TRBJ2-5, with D maybe TRBD1 (6 bases). With 3 bases removed from V and 5 bases from J, the gap between germline ends came to 10 bases. CDR1 is MDHEN, CDR2 SYDVKM, per germline. The CDR3 contains 13 residues. This chain's CDR3 is CASSFTGRETQYF. CDR3 coding DNA: TGTGCCAGCAGTTTTACAGGGCGGGAGACCCAGTACTTC.

The chain has TRBV7-2 and TRBJ2-1; D is ambiguous. CDR1 SGHTA and CDR2 FQGNSA come from the germline V gene. CDR3 length: 15 amino acids. The V gene lost 1 base and the J gene lost 0 bases, with 7 bases spanning the gap. The DNA for the CDR3 is TGTGCCAGCAGCTTAGGCACAGTCTCCTACAATGAGCAGTTCTTC. Encoded protein: CASSLGTVSYNEQFF.

The chain links TRBV29-1 to TRBJ2-4, with 7 positions matching TRBD2. Germline loops: CDR1 SQVTM, CDR2 ANQGSEA. The CDR3 covers 14 residues. V dropped 1 base and J dropped 10; count of bases not matched to a gene: 10. Here the CDR3 reads CSVEGQGNGGIQYF. CDR3 nucleotide sequence: TGCAGCGTTGAAGGGCAGGGTAACGGGGGGATTCAGTACTTC.

This clone has a single count. This sequence joins TRBV11-2 and TRBJ1-4, with no clear D. Trimming cost V 4 bases and J 4 bases, with 13 bases left between them. The CDR3 runs 15 residues. The germline V gene has CDR1 SGHAT and CDR2 FQNNGV. Here the CDR3 reads CASSSKWALNEKLFF. The CDR3 region has the DNA TGTGCCAGCAGCTCCAAGTGGGCCCTTAATGAAAAACTGTTTTTT.

This rearrangement joins TRBV7-2 to TRBJ2-4; a weak D match, TRBD2 (6 bases). V was clipped by 1 base and J by 0 bases, with 7 bases between them. This CDR3 has 15 residues. CDR1 and CDR2 (germline): SGHTA, FQGNSA. The CDR3 coding sequence is TGTGCCAGCAGCTTAGGGGGACTAGCCAAAAACATTCAGTACTTC. Its translation: CASSLGGLAKNIQYF.

The V gene is TRBV4-1, the J gene TRBJ2-1, with 8 bases matching TRBD1. J was trimmed by 3 bases and V by 2 bases; bases with no gene match: 6. Looked up from germline, CDR1 is MGHRA and CDR2 is YSYEKL. The CDR3 has 16 residues. The chain's CDR3 is CASSQSGTGLYNEQFF. DNA for the CDR3: TGCGCCAGCAGCCAATCCGGGACAGGACTCTACAATGAGCAGTTCTTC.

J is TRBJ2-3 and V is TRBV18, with D perhaps matching TRBD1 (5 bases). V was trimmed by 1 base and J by 6 bases, leaving 5 bases between them. CDR3 length equals 12 residues. The germline CDR1 and CDR2 sequences are KGHSH and LQKENI. CDR3 protein: CASSPQGDTQYF. The CDR3 nucleotides are TGTGCCAGCTCACCACAGGGGGATACGCAGTATTTT.

Comments on this clone: One end of the junction fails to match germline, which may point to a read error. Distinct nucleotide sequences in the sample also encode this CDR3. The chain couples TRBV5-1 to TRBJ1-2, with 10 bases identical to TRBD1. CDR1 SGHRS and CDR2 YFSETQ come from the germline V gene. The CDR3 consists of 13 residues. CDR3 loop: CASSGTGEYGYTF. The CDR3, as DNA: TGCGCTAGCAGCGGGACAGGGGAGTATGGCTACACCTTC.

The chain links TRBV6-4 to TRBJ1-1; TRBD1 matches 9 bases. The CDR3 has 13 amino acids. V dropped 6 bases and J dropped 5; count of bases not matched to a gene: 4. Per the germline V gene, CDR1 is MRHNA and CDR2 is SNTAGT. CDR3 sequence reads: CASRQGARTEAFF. The CDR3 coding sequence is TGTGCCAGCAGACAGGGGGCAAGAACTGAAGCTTTCTTT.

In its sample, this clone was seen once. This chain connects TRBV5-1 to TRBJ1-2, with 7 bases that match TRBD1. Germline V gene lookup returns CDR1 SGHRS and CDR2 YFSETQ. Trimming cost V 4 bases and J 2 bases; bases outside gene matches: 8. The CDR3 runs 15 residues. The CDR3 sequence is CASSLTTGRNYGYTF. In DNA, the CDR3 is TGCGCCAGCAGCCTGACGACAGGGAGGAACTATGGCTACACCTTC.

The chain carries TRBV19 and TRBJ1-2; the match to TRBD1 covers 10 bases. V lost 5 bases and J lost 3; bases outside the gene matches: 3. CDR3 length equals 14 residues. The germline V gene has CDR1 LNHDA and CDR2 SQIVND (reference sequence). CDR3 residues: CASSPGQGDYGYTF. The CDR3 DNA reads TGTGCCAGTAGTCCCGGACAGGGGGACTATGGCTACACCTTC.

CDR3 DNA: TGTGCCAGCAGTTTATCATTCACTGAAGCTTTCTTT. It yields the protein CASSLSFTEAFF. The V call is TRBV28, the J call TRBJ1-1; D call uncertain. V lost 1 base and J lost 4, with 4 bases in between. This CDR3 contains 12 residues. Germline V lookup: CDR1 MDHEN, CDR2 SYDVKM.

This clone was seen once. The V and J genes are TRBV11-2 and TRBJ2-1, with 8 bases aligning to TRBD2. The CDR3 consists of 15 residues. The V segment lost 8 bases and the J segment 5 bases; nucleotides outside the gene matches: 11. CDR1 and CDR2 (germline): SGHAT, FQNNGV. The CDR3 reads CASADSLAAHNEQFF. The CDR3 DNA is TGTGCCAGCGCTGACTCACTAGCGGCCCACAATGAGCAGTTCTTC.

The chain links TRBV2 to TRBJ1-4; no definite D call. Per the germline V gene, CDR1 is SNHLY and CDR2 is FYNNEI. The V gene lost 4 bases and the J gene lost 10 bases, with 16 bases spanning the gap. The CDR3 is made up of 14 amino acids. CDR3 bases: TGTGCCAGCAGTGGCGGTTTATCGGCGGGAAAACTGTTTTTT. It codes for CASSGGLSAGKLFF. Together with reference TRBV2 and TRBJ1-4, the CDR3 gives the full variable domain: EPEVTQTPSHQVTQMGQEVILRCVPISNHLYFYWYRQILGQKVEFLVSFYNNEISEKSEIFDDQFSVERPDGSNFTLKIRSTKLEDSAMYFCASSGGLSAGKLFFGSGTQLSVL.

This sequence joins TRBV11-3 and TRBJ2-1; perhaps TRBD1 as D (5 bases). Trimming stripped 1 base from V and 7 bases from J, with 11 bases between. CDR1 SGHNT and CDR2 YENEEA come from the germline V gene. The CDR3 loop spans 14 amino acids. The CDR3 nucleotides are TGTGCCAGCAGCTTAGGTGGGGCTGCAAATGAGCAGTTCTTC. Its protein product is CASSLGGAANEQFF.

The V gene is TRBV11-2, the J gene TRBJ2-3; 9 nucleotides align to TRBD2. V lost 4 bases to trimming and J lost 3 bases; unmatched junction nucleotides: 11. The CDR3 extends over 17 amino acids. Germline V gene sequence: CDR1 SGHAT, CDR2 FQNNGV. CDR3 protein: CASSSPRAGGGTDTQYF. The DNA of the CDR3 is TGTGCCAGCAGCTCTCCCCGAGCGGGGGGCGGGACAGATACGCAGTATTTT.

The V call is TRBV2, the J call TRBJ1-3, with 8 bases aligning to TRBD1. The CDR3 covers 14 residues. Germline CDR1 is SNHLY and CDR2 is FYNNEI. V lost 6 bases and J lost 2; bases outside the gene matches: 3. Written as DNA, the CDR3 is TGTGCCAGCAGACAGACAGGGGCTGGAAACACCATATATTTT. This sequence encodes CASRQTGAGNTIYF.

V and J are TRBV30 and TRBJ2-3; 7 bases map to TRBD1. The CDR3 loop spans 14 amino acids. The germline CDR1 and CDR2 sequences are GTSNPN and SVGIG (reference sequence). Unmatched junction bases numbered 5, after V lost 5 bases and J lost 0 bases. CDR3 sequence reads: CAWATGVSTDTQYF. CDR3 coding DNA: TGTGCCTGGGCTACAGGGGTTAGCACAGATACGCAGTATTTT.

Only a few counts were recorded for this clone. This sequence joins TRBV19 and TRBJ2-3; no definite D call. The V and J ends lost 3 bases and 6 bases respectively, with 7 bases between them. There are 12 residues in the CDR3. Germline V lookup: CDR1 LNHDA, CDR2 SQIVND (reference sequence). The CDR3 nucleotides are TGTGCCAGTAGTATTATTGGGGATACGCAGTATTTT. This encodes CASSIIGDTQYF. Looking up the rest from reference TRBV19 and TRBJ2-3 gives the full variable domain: DGGITQSPKYLFRKEGQNVTLSCEQNLNHDAMYWYRQDPGQGLRLIYYSQIVNDFQKGDIAEGYSVSREKKESFPLTVTSAQKNPTAFYLCASSIIGDTQYFGPGTRLTVL.

V and J are TRBV18 and TRBJ1-3; D ambiguous. The CDR3 covers 14 residues. Germline CDR1 is KGHSH and CDR2 is LQKENI. V dropped 3 bases and J dropped 0 bases, with 6 bases sitting between them. The CDR3 region is CASSPAVSGNTIYF. The CDR3 nucleotides are TGTGCCAGCTCACCGGCCGTCTCTGGAAACACCATATATTTT.

As DNA, the CDR3 is TGTGCCAGTAGTGGACAGGTGATTAATTCACCCCTCCACTTT. Translated: CASSGQVINSPLHF. V usage is TRBV19 and J usage is TRBJ1-6; 7 bases map to TRBD1. CDR1 is LNHDA, CDR2 SQIVND, per germline (reference sequence). The J segment lost 6 bases and the V segment lost 5 bases, leaving 4 bases of the junction unmatched. The CDR3 is 14 residues long.